The entry below describes one T cell receptor beta chain. A much larger clone lies a single base off, so this may be a read error. The sample belongs to a study of T cells in Graves' hyperthyroidism and ophthalmopathy. The length of the CDR3 is 14 residues. Germline CDR1 and CDR2: DFQATT and SNEGSKA (reference sequence). Amplified TCR beta CDR3 regions derived from RNA transcripts. With the HTBI primer set, the TCR CDR3 went through a first round of RT-PCR. TCRdb itself ran the multiplex PCR reads through MiXCR, one entry per CDR3 protein. The sample has 690,000 or so distinct CDR3 sequences; approximately 18% are singletons.

The rearrangement links TRBV20-1 to TRBJ2-1; D is tentatively TRBD1 or TRBD2 (6 bases each). The sequence came from a woman in her fifties or sixties with Graves' hyperthyroidism that later progressed to Graves' ophthalmopathy. Specimen: blood. CDR3 nucleotide sequence: TGCAGTACTAGAGGGGGGAGCTCCTACAATGAGCAGTTCTTC. This translates into CSTRGGSSYNEQFF.